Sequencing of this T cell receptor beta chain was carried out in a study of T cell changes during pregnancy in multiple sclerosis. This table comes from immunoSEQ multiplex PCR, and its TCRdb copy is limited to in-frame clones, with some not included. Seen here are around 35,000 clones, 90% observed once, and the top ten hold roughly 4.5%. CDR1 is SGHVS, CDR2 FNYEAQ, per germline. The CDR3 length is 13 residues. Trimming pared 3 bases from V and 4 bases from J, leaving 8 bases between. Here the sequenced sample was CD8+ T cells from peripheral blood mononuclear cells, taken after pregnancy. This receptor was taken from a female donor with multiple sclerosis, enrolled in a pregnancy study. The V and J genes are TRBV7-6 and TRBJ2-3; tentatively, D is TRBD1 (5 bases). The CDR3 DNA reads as TGTGCCAGCAGCTTGGGGCGAGCAGATACGCAGTATTTT. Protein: CASSLGRADTQYF.